The clone carrying this T cell receptor beta chain was observed many times. Its antigen is undetermined. The read finishes 3 residues shy of the CDR3 end, and the germline J gene is used to complete it. The data were taken from a study of T cell clonality in common variable immunodeficiency. Study-wide points: CVID patient heterogeneity limited repertoire-clinical complication correlations. Shared TCRbeta clones were fewer between CVID subjects than controls. Compared with healthy controls, CVID subjects showed increased TCRbeta clonality, mostly in about a third. Fewer deletions and N-nucleotide insertions were reportedly seen in common variable immunodeficiency TCR beta sequences.

This CDR3 comprises 15 residues. Germline V lookup: CDR1 SNHLY, CDR2 FYNNEI. V dropped 4 bases and J dropped 5; count of bases not matched to a gene: 5. Both groups were predominantly of Caucasian heritage. Profiling relied on immunoSEQ multiplex PCR, and the TCRdb table lists in-frame clones only, not all of them. This repertoire lists 20,000 or so clones without singletons; more than 2.5% sits in the top ten. This TCR derives from a human donor with common variable immunodeficiency. This chain links TRBV2 with TRBJ2-5, with 12 bases aligning to TRBD1. Input material: peripheral blood mononuclear cells. The covered CDR3 bases are TGTGCCAGCAGTGGGGACAGGGGGCGTTGGGAGACC. It is translated as CASSGDRGRWET. Given in full, the CDR3 is CASSGDRGRWETQYF.